The 31 T cell receptor beta chains presented below share a single source sample, sequenced in a study of cytomegalovirus exposure and HLA in healthy donors (dated by TCRdb to 2016 to 2017). The library relied on the immunoSEQ multiplex PCR assay. A mixture of 60 forward primers for TCR Vbeta segments and 13 reverse primers for TCR Jbeta segments was used in the multiplex PCR. TCRdb stores this immuneACCESS table with in-frame sequences only. Part of the clones is absent; in the studies checked, under half of the shortfall reflects unresolved V genes, and no reason is known for the rest. This sample comprises roughly 180,000 clones, approximately 77% of them detected only once. The ten largest make up about 1.5% of the sample. What was sequenced was PBMCs. The receptor set was obtained from a male donor in good health and CMV-seronegative.

The CDR3 DNA reads TGTGCCAGCAGCAGAACCGGACAGGCGAATGGCTACACCTTC. Translation: CASSRTGQANGYTF. The J gene is TRBJ1-2, the V gene TRBV6-5, with TRBD1 matching 7 bases. CDR3 size: 14 residues. Germline V gene lookup returns CDR1 MNHEY and CDR2 SVGAGI. J lost 6 bases, V lost 6 bases, and 10 bases had no gene match.

The chain recombines TRBV6-1 with TRBJ1-5; D is undetermined. Germline-derived CDR1 and CDR2 are MNHNS and SASEGT. V was clipped by 9 bases and J by 3 bases, with 12 bases between them. This CDR3 spans 13 amino acids. The CDR3 region is CASKSTNNQPQHF. CDR3 nucleotides: TGTGCCAGTAAAAGTACAAACAATCAGCCCCAGCATTTT.

This clone was counted once. The rearrangement joins TRBV5-1 to TRBJ1-6; 7 nucleotides agree with TRBD1. The length of the CDR3 is 16 residues. V was pared by 0 bases and J by 9 bases, with 9 bases of the junction left unmatched. Per the germline V gene, CDR1 is SGHRS and CDR2 is YFSETQ. CDR3 region: CASSLAQGGYGSPLHF. Written as DNA, the CDR3 is TGCGCCAGCAGCTTGGCCCAGGGGGGATATGGTTCACCCCTCCACTTT.

This clone was counted between two and nine times. Other DNA sequences in this specimen translate into the identical CDR3. The chain couples TRBV19 to TRBJ1-5; D unclear. CDR1 is LNHDA and CDR2 is SQIVND in the germline V gene (reference sequence). The V gene lost 3 bases and the J gene lost 0 bases, with 9 bases spanning the gap. CDR3 length: 15 amino acids. CDR3 coding DNA: TGTGCCAGTAGTATTCCGGGTAATAGCAATCAGCCCCAGCATTTT. Protein sequence: CASSIPGNSNQPQHF.

J is TRBJ2-5 and V is TRBV9; 7 nucleotides agree with TRBD2. Germline CDR1 and CDR2: SGDLS and YYNGEE. The CDR3 totals 16 residues. Trimming at V came to 0 bases and at J to 5 bases, leaving 10 bases not matched to a gene. DNA of the CDR3: TGTGCCAGCAGCGTAGATCCCCGCGGGAGCGGGGAGACCCAGTACTTC. It codes for CASSVDPRGSGETQYF.

This chain connects TRBV29-1 to TRBJ2-7; D may be TRBD2 (5 bases). The germline V gene has CDR1 SQVTM and CDR2 ANQGSEA. The CDR3 is 12 amino acids. V gave up 7 bases and J gave up 3 bases, with 13 bases separating them. The chain's CDR3 is CSGGLSVYEQYF. The CDR3, as DNA: TGCAGCGGTGGACTTTCTGTCTACGAGCAGTACTTC.

The chain is built from TRBV6-1 and TRBJ2-3; tentative D call: TRBD2 (6 bases). The V end lost 3 bases, the J end lost 1 base, and 8 bases lay between the germline ends. Per germline, CDR1 MNHNS and CDR2 SASEGT. This CDR3 comprises 14 residues. In nucleotides, the CDR3 is TGTGCCAGCAGTGACGGGGGAGGCACAGATACGCAGTATTTT. Translating it yields CASSDGGGTDTQYF.

This clone has only a few counts. The chain recombines TRBV5-4 with TRBJ1-1; D perhaps matches TRBD1 (5 bases). This CDR3 region has 16 residues. The V gene's germline CDR1 is SGHNT and CDR2 YYREEE (reference sequence). The V end was cut by 0 bases, the J end by 0 bases, with 12 bases between. The CDR3 region has the DNA TGTGCCAGCAGCTTGGCGGTTGGGGCCATGAACACTGAAGCTTTCTTT. This translates into CASSLAVGAMNTEAFF.

The V gene is TRBV28, the J gene TRBJ1-1; D not resolved. The CDR3 has 13 residues. Germline V gene data show CDR1 as MDHEN and CDR2 as SYDVKM. The ends were cut back, 6 bases at V and 7 bases at J, with 15 bases in the middle. The DNA of the CDR3 is TGTGCCAGCAGCCTGAGAGTGCCACGTGAAGCTTTCTTT. Its protein product is CASSLRVPREAFF.

A remark on this clone: A read error may account for a junction end that differs from germline. Other nucleotide sequences in the sample specify the same CDR3. The CDR3 region has the DNA TGTGCCATCAGTGAGCAGGAAGGTAGGTCCTACGAGCAGTATTTC. Amino acid sequence: CAISEQEGRSYEQYF. The chain has TRBV10-3 and TRBJ2-7; unclear D gene. The germline CDR1 and CDR2 sequences are ENHRY and SYGVKD. This CDR3 spans 15 amino acids.

This chain uses TRBV27 with TRBJ2-5, with D possibly matching TRBD1 (6 bases). Germline V gene data show CDR1 as MNHEY and CDR2 as SMNVEV (reference sequence). The V end was cut by 5 bases, the J end by 5 bases, with 15 bases between. The CDR3 is 14 residues long. The CDR3 nucleotides are TGTGCCAGCAGTGCGACAGGACGAATGGAGACCCAGTACTTC. Amino acid sequence: CASSATGRMETQYF.

The chain is built from TRBV6-1 and TRBJ1-2, with 8 bases that match TRBD1. CDR1 is MNHNS and CDR2 is SASEGT in the germline V gene. The CDR3 consists of 11 residues. V was clipped by 6 bases and J by 8 bases; unmatched bases: 2. The CDR3 sequence: CASRTGVGYTF. DNA for the CDR3: TGTGCCAGCAGGACAGGGGTGGGCTACACCTTC.

This chain connects TRBV5-6 to TRBJ2-7, with 8 bases that match TRBD2. Germline values: CDR1 SGHDT, CDR2 YYEEEE. CDR3 size: 12 residues. The J segment lost 12 bases and the V segment lost 0 bases, leaving 5 bases of the junction unmatched. The CDR3 DNA reads TGTGCCAGCAGCTTGGCTGGCGGGGGGCCGTACTTC. Translated: CASSLAGGGPYF.

Turning to this clone: An end of the junction does not agree with germline; a read error may underlie this. The same CDR3 arises from other DNA sequences in this sample as well. V and J are TRBV30 and TRBJ2-7; 7 nucleotides align to TRBD2. The CDR3 spans 14 residues. From germline, CDR1 is GTSNPN and CDR2 SVGIG (reference sequence). CDR3 protein: CAFQRGRHPYEQYF. CDR3 nucleotides: TGCGCCTTCCAGCGGGGACGGCATCCCTACGAGCAGTACTTC. The full variable domain, rest sourced from reference TRBV30 and TRBJ2-7, is SQTIHQWPATLVQPVGSPLSLECTVEGTSNPNLYWYRQAAGRGLQLLFYSVGIGQISSEVPQNLSASRPQDRQFILSSKKLLLSDSGFYLCAFQRGRHPYEQYFGPGTRLTVT.

The chain carries TRBV25-1 and TRBJ2-2; D might be TRBD1 (6 bases). Looked up from germline, CDR1 is MGHDK and CDR2 is SYGVNS. V lost 4 bases, J lost 6 bases, and 18 bases lay in between. The CDR3 has 16 amino acids. In nucleotides, the CDR3 is TGTGCCAGCAGTGCTAATTGGGGGCAGGGGCCCGGGGAGCTGTTTTTT. Protein sequence: CASSANWGQGPGELFF.

The chain combines TRBV7-9 with TRBJ2-6; D is perhaps TRBD2 (5 bases). The V end lost 4 bases, the J end lost 3 bases, and 13 bases lay between the germline ends. Germline loops: CDR1 SEHNR, CDR2 FQNEAQ (reference sequence). The CDR3 loop spans 16 amino acids. CDR3: CASSSHEGLGANVLTF. DNA for the CDR3: TGTGCCAGCAGCTCCCACGAGGGCCTTGGGGCCAACGTCCTGACTTTC. The variable domain in full, with the rest retrieved from reference TRBV7-9 and TRBJ2-6, is DTGVSQNPRHKITKRGQNVTFRCDPISEHNRLYWYRQTLGQGPEFLTYFQNEAQLEKSRLLSDRFSAERPKGSFSTLEIQRTEQGDSAMYLCASSSHEGLGANVLTFGAGSRLTVL.

This clone was observed once. CDR3 sequence reads: CASSLSRNTGELFF. The CDR3 bases are TGTGCCAGCAGCTTGAGTAGGAACACCGGGGAGCTGTTTTTT. The V gene is TRBV5-4, the J gene TRBJ2-2; D is unclear. The CDR3 sequence is 14 residues long. Germline V gene data show CDR1 as SGHNT and CDR2 as YYREEE (reference sequence). Trimming took off 1 base at V and 1 base at J, with 5 bases between the two ends.

The J gene is TRBJ1-1, the V gene TRBV25-1; 9 bases are shared with TRBD1. The CDR3 runs 15 residues. V lost 4 bases, J lost 0 bases, and 3 bases stayed unmatched. Germline CDR1 MGHDK, CDR2 SYGVNS. The CDR3 protein is CASSVHRGLNTEAFF. The CDR3 DNA is TGTGCCAGCAGTGTACACAGGGGGCTGAACACTGAAGCTTTCTTT.

This clone came up once. This sequence joins TRBV28 and TRBJ2-7; 9 bases line up with TRBD2. V dropped 2 bases and J dropped 3; count of bases not matched to a gene: 8. Germline values: CDR1 MDHEN, CDR2 SYDVKM. The CDR3 contains 16 residues. The DNA of the CDR3 is TGTGCCAGCAGTTTAGTCTTGCGGGAGGGTTTCTACGAGCAGTACTTC. Translated: CASSLVLREGFYEQYF.

This rearrangement joins TRBV21-1 to TRBJ2-5; TRBD2, as called in the table, went unchecked against the DNA. TRBV21-1 corresponds to a pseudogene. The CDR3 covers 14 residues. The CDR3 is CASLAGKGQETQYF. CDR3 nucleotides: TGTGCCAGCCTAGCGGGAAAGGGACAAGAGACCCAGTACTTC.

This clone came up a few times. The chain carries TRBV9 and TRBJ2-3; TRBD2 aligns across 11 bases. The germline V gene encodes CDR1 SGDLS and CDR2 YYNGEE. The trim removed 4 bases at V and 6 bases at J, leaving 16 bases unmatched. This CDR3 is 18 amino acids long. DNA for the CDR3: TGTGCCAGCAGCAAGTCAGGTAGCGGGAGGGGGGGGGTGGATACGCAGTATTTT. Translating it yields CASSKSGSGRGGVDTQYF.

The chain employs TRBV5-1 and TRBJ2-3, with TRBD1 as a possible D gene (6 bases). Trimming cost V 4 bases and J 4 bases, with 13 bases left between them. CDR3 size: 14 residues. The germline CDR1 and CDR2 sequences are SGHRS and YFSETQ. CDR3 region: CASSQPNRADTQYF. Here the CDR3 DNA reads TGCGCCAGCAGCCAACCCAACAGGGCAGATACGCAGTATTTT.

The V call is TRBV19, the J call TRBJ2-5; tentative D call: TRBD1 (6 bases). The CDR3 sequence is 13 residues long. Trimming cost V 5 bases and J 2 bases, with 9 bases left between them. The V gene's germline CDR1 is LNHDA and CDR2 SQIVND (reference sequence). The CDR3 protein is CASSQTGQETQYF. The DNA for the CDR3 is TGTGCCAGTAGTCAGACAGGACAAGAGACCCAGTACTTC. The full variable domain, with the rest looked up from reference TRBV19 and TRBJ2-5, is DGGITQSPKYLFRKEGQNVTLSCEQNLNHDAMYWYRQDPGQGLRLIYYSQIVNDFQKGDIAEGYSVSREKKESFPLTVTSAQKNPTAFYLCASSQTGQETQYFGPGTRLLVL.

The count of this clone is one. The V gene is TRBV14, the J gene TRBJ1-5, with unresolved D. This CDR3 has 13 residues. Trimming cost V 4 bases and J 5 bases, with 9 bases left between them. Germline CDR1 SGHDN, CDR2 FVKESK. DNA of the CDR3: TGTGCCAGCAGCCCGGGTCCTTATCAGCCCCAGCATTTT. Its translation: CASSPGPYQPQHF.

CDR3 coding DNA: TGCAGCGTGGGACTAGCGGGGGGCTCCCAAGAGACCCAGTACTTC. Its translation is CSVGLAGGSQETQYF. This sequence joins TRBV29-1 and TRBJ2-5; TRBD2 matches at 15 bases. With V trimmed by 6 bases and J by 1 base, 3 bases remained unmatched. The CDR3 totals 15 residues. The germline V gene encodes CDR1 SQVTM and CDR2 ANQGSEA.

V usage is TRBV27 and J usage is TRBJ2-1; TRBD2 aligns across 9 bases. The CDR3 is made up of 16 amino acids. The V gene's germline CDR1 is MNHEY and CDR2 SMNVEV (reference sequence). The junction had 7 bases not matched to a gene; V was cut back by 5 bases and J by 2 bases. As DNA, the CDR3 is TGTGCCAGCAGTCCGCAGACTAGCGGAGCCTACAATGAGCAGTTCTTC. Amino acids: CASSPQTSGAYNEQFF.

The gene calls are TRBV7-9 and TRBJ1-1; no clear D. Looked up from germline, CDR1 is SEHNR and CDR2 is FQNEAQ (reference sequence). V lost 7 bases and J 1 base, leaving 10 bases between the germline ends. The CDR3 length is 13 residues. CDR3 DNA sequence: TGTGCCAGCACCGACACACCGAACACTGAAGCTTTCTTT. It translates to CASTDTPNTEAFF.

The genes are TRBV10-3 and TRBJ1-1; no clear D. Trimming removed 4 bases from V and 4 bases from J, with 16 bases in between. The CDR3 extends over 15 amino acids. From germline, CDR1 is ENHRY and CDR2 SYGVKD. The CDR3 loop reads CAISGFGTGSTEAFF. The CDR3 bases are TGTGCCATCAGTGGATTCGGAACGGGAAGCACTGAAGCTTTCTTT.

V gene TRBV7-2 combines with J gene TRBJ2-7; 9 positions match TRBD1. The J segment lost 6 bases and the V segment lost 4 bases, leaving 7 bases of the junction unmatched. Germline V gives CDR1 SGHTA, CDR2 FQGNSA. CDR3 length equals 14 residues. The CDR3 bases are TGTGCCAGCAGCTCGATACAGGGGGCGAGCGAGCAGTACTTC. Translated, it gives CASSSIQGASEQYF.

In this sample, this clone turned up a few times. The chain joins TRBV11-2 to TRBJ2-7; the match to TRBD1 covers 8 bases. The CDR3 extends over 14 amino acids. Germline V gene sequence: CDR1 SGHAT, CDR2 FQNNGV. With 5 bases clipped from V and 1 base from J, the junction kept 4 bases outside the gene matches. CDR3 nucleotides: TGTGCCAGCAGCATACGGGACAGGTCCTACGAGCAGTACTTC. It codes for CASSIRDRSYEQYF. Drawing the rest from reference TRBV11-2 and TRBJ2-7, the complete variable domain is EAGVAQSPRYKIIEKRQSVAFWCNPISGHATLYWYQQILGQGPKLLIQFQNNGVVDDSQLPKDRFSAERLKGVDSTLKIQPAKLEDSAVYLCASSIRDRSYEQYFGPGTRLTVT.

The DNA of the CDR3 is TGTGCCAGCAGTTCCGGGGGACTGGTCTCCTACGAGCAGTACTTC. Its translation is CASSSGGLVSYEQYF. The rearrangement uses TRBV28 and TRBJ2-7; perhaps TRBD2 as D (6 bases). Germline V gives CDR1 MDHEN, CDR2 SYDVKM. Trimming took off 4 bases at V and 0 bases at J, with 13 bases between the two ends. This CDR3 region has 15 residues.